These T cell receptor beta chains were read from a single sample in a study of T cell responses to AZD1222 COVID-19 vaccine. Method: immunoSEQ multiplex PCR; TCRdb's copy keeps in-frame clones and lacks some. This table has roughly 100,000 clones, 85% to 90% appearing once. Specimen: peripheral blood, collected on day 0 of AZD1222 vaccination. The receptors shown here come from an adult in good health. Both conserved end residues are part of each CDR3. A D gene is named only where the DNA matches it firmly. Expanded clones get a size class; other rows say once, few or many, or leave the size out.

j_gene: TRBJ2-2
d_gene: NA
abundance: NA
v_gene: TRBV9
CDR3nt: TGTGCCAGGAGCCCCGGGCACCGAGCGACCGGGGAGCTGTTTTTT
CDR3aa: CARSPGHRATGELFF

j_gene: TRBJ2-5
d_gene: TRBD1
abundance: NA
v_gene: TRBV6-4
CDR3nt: TGTGCCAGCAGTAAACAGGGGGGAGAGACCCAGTACTTC
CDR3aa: CASSKQGGETQYF

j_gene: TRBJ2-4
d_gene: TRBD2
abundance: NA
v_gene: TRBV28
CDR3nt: TGTGCCAGCACAGCGGGAGGGCCGGGCAAAAACATTCAGTACTTC
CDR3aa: CASTAGGPGKNIQYF

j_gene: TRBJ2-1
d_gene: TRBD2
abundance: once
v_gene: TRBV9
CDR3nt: TGTGCCAGCAGCGTAGCTCTAGCGGGAGGCGGGGATAATGAGCAGTTCTTC
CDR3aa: CASSVALAGGGDNEQFF

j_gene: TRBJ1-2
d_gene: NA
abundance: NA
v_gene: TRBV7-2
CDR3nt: TGTGCCAGCAGCACCACGACAGGCCCACTAGGCTATGGCTACACCTTC
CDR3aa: CASSTTTGPLGYGYTF

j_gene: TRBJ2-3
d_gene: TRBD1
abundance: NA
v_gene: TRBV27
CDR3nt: TGTGCCAGCAAGATAACAGGGGGTGGCACAGATACGCAGTATTTT
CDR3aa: CASKITGGGTDTQYF

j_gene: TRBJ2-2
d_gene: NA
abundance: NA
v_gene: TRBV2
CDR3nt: TGTGCCAGCAGTGATATTCCCACCGGGGAGCTGTTTTTT
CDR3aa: CASSDIPTGELFF

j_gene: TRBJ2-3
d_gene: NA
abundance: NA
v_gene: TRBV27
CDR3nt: TGTGCCAGCAGTTTATTGGGCACAGATACGCAGTATTTT
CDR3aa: CASSLLGTDTQYF

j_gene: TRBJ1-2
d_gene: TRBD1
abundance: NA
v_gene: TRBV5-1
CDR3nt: TGCGCCAGCAGCTTGGCTCTCGGACAGGGTGCCACCTTC
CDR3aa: CASSLALGQGATF

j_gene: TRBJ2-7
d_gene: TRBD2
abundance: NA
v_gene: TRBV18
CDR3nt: TGTGCCAGCTCACCACCGTACGGGAGGTTCTACGAGCAGTACTTC
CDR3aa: CASSPPYGRFYEQYF

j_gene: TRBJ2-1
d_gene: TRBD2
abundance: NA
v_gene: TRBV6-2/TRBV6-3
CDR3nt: TGTGCCAGCAGCGGGAGGTCCTACAATGAGCAGTTCTTC
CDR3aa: CASSGRSYNEQFF

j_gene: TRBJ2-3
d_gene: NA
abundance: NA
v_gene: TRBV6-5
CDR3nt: TGTGCCAGCGGTTTGGTTCGCACAGATACGCAGTATTTT
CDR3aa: CASGLVRTDTQYF

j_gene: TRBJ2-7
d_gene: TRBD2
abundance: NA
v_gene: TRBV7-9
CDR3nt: TGTGCCAGCAGTCCCGGACTAGTTTTTTATTCCGAGCAGTACTTC
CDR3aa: CASSPGLVFYSEQYF

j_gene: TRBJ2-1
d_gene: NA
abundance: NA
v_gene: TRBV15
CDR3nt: TGTGCCACCAGCAGAGATTTGGGTTACAATGAGCAGTTCTTC
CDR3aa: CATSRDLGYNEQFF

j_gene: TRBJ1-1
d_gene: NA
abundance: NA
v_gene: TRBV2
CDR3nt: TGTGCCAGCAGTGAACAACTAAACACTGAAGCTTTCTTT
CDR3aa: CASSEQLNTEAFF

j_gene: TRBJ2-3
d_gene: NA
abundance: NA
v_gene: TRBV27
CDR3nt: TGTGCCAGCAGTTTATCAGGGTCGGGAGCTTACGCAGATACGCAGTATTTT
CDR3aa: CASSLSGSGAYADTQYF

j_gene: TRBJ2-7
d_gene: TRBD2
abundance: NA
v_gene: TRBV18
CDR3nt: TGTGCCAGCTCATTGGCTAGCGGAGCCTACGAGCAGTACTTC
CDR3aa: CASSLASGAYEQYF

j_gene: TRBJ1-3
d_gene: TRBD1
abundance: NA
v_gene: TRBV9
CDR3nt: TGTGCCAGCAGCAAGGGACAGTCGTCTGGAAACACCATATATTTT
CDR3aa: CASSKGQSSGNTIYF

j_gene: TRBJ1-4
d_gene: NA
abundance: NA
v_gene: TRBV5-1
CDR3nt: TGCGCCAGCAGCTTGGCCCGGGTTGCTAATGAAAAACTGTTTTTT
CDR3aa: CASSLARVANEKLFF

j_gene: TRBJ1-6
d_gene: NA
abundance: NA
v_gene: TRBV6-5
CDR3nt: TGTGCCAGCAGTTACTCCGGGTCCCATTCACCCCTCCACTTT
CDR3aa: CASSYSGSHSPLHF

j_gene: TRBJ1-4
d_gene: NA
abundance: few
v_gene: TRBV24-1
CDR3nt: TGTGCCACCAGTGATTCAACTGATGAAAAACTGTTTTTT
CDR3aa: CATSDSTDEKLFF

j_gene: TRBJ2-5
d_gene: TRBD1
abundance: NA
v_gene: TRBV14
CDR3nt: TGTGCCAGCAGCCTAGACAGGGGGCTGGAGACCCAGTACTTC
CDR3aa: CASSLDRGLETQYF

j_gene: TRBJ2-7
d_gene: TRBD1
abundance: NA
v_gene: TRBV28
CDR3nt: TGTGCCAGCAGTGGACCGGGACAGGCCCCTTACGAGCAGTACTTC
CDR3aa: CASSGPGQAPYEQYF

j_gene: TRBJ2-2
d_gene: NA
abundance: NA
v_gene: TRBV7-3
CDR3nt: TGTGCCAGCAGCCCCGGACCAAACACCGGGGAGCTGTTTTTT
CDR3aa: CASSPGPNTGELFF

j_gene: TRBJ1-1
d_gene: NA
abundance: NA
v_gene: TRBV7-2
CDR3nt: TGTGCCAGCAGCTATAGGGGCAGGGGCACTGAAGCTTTCTTT
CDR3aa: CASSYRGRGTEAFF

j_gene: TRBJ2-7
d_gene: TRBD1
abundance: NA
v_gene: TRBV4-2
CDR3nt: TGTGCCAGCAGCCAAGATACGGCAGGGGGCTTGTACGAGCAGTACTTC
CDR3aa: CASSQDTAGGLYEQYF

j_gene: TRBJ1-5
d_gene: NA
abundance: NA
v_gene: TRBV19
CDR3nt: TGTGCCAGTAGTCCGGGACAAGGCAATCAGCCCCAGCATTTT
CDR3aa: CASSPGQGNQPQHF

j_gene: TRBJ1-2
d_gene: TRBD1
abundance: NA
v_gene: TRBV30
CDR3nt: TGTGCCTGGAGTGTACGACGGACAGGGGGGACCTTC
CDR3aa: CAWSVRRTGGTF

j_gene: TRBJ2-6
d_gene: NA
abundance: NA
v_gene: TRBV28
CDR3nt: TGTGCCAGCAGTCCCCTGGCCAACGTCCTGACTTTC
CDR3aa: CASSPLANVLTF

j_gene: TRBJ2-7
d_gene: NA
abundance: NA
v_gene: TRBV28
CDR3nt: TGTGCCAGCAGTTTACAAGCGAAGGAGCAGTACTTC
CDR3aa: CASSLQAKEQYF

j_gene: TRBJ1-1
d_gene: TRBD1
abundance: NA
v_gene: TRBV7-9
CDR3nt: TGTGCCAGCAGCTCAAGACAGGGGCGTCCCATGGAAGCTTTCTTT
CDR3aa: CASSSRQGRPMEAFF

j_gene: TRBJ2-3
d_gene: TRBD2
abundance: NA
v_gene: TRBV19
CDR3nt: TGTGCCAGTAGTATAGACCGGTCCTTGGCGGGGGATAACACAGATACGCAGTATTTT
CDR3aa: CASSIDRSLAGDNTDTQYF

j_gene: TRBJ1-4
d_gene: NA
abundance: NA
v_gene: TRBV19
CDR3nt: TGTGCCAGTGGGGAGGATGAAAAACTGTTTTTT
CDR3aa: CASGEDEKLFF

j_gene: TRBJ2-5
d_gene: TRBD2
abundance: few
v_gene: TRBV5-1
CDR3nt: TGCGCCAGCAGCTTCGGACTAGCGAGAGAGACCCAGTACTTC
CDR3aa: CASSFGLARETQYF

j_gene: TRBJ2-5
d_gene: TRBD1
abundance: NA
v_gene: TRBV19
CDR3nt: TGTGCCAGTAGTATGGGACAGTTCCAAGAGACCCAGTACTTC
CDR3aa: CASSMGQFQETQYF

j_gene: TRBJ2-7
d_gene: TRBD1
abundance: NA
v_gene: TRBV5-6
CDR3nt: TGTGCCAGCAGCTTGAAGCCCCAGGGGGACTACGAGCAGTACTTC
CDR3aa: CASSLKPQGDYEQYF

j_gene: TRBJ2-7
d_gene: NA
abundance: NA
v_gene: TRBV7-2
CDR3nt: TGTGCCAGCAGCCCGACCTTTTGGAGGGCGAAATACGAGCAGTACTTC
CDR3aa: CASSPTFWRAKYEQYF

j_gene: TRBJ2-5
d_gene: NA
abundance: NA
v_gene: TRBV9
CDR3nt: TGTGCCAGCAGCCTCCGGGGCACCCAAGAGACCCAGTACTTC
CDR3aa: CASSLRGTQETQYF

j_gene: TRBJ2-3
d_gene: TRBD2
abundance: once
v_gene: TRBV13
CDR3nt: TGTGCCAGCAGCACCCAGCGGGAGGGCCTTACAGATACGCAGTATTTT
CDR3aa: CASSTQREGLTDTQYF

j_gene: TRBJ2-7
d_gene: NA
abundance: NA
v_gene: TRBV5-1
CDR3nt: TGCGCCAGCAGTTCCCAGGGAATCTCCTACGAGCAGTACTTC
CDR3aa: CASSSQGISYEQYF

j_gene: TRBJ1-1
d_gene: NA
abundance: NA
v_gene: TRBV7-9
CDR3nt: TGTGCCAGCAGCTTGTATCAGGGTCCCACTGAAGCTTTCTTT
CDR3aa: CASSLYQGPTEAFF

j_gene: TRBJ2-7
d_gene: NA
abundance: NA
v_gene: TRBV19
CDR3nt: TGTGCCAGTAGTCGCGGAGGCTCCTACGAGCAGTACTTC
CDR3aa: CASSRGGSYEQYF

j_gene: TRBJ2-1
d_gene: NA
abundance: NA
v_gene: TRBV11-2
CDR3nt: TGTGCCAGCAGCTTTGGGGGGGGCGGGATAAGCCGCGCCTACAATGAGCAGTTCTTC
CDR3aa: CASSFGGGGISRAYNEQFF

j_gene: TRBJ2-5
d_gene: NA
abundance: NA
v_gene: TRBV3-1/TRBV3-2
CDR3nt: TGTGCCAGCAGCCTGCCCCAGGGCACGGAGGAGACCCAGTACTTC
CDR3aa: CASSLPQGTEETQYF

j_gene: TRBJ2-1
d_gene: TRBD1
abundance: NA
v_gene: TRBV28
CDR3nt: TGTGCCAGCAGTCCAGGGACAGGTGCATCCTACAATGAGCAGTTCTTC
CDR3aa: CASSPGTGASYNEQFF

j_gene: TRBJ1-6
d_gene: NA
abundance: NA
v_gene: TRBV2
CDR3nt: TGTGCCAGCAGGGGGAGGGGAAGCTATAATTCACCCCTCCACTTT
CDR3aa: CASRGRGSYNSPLHF

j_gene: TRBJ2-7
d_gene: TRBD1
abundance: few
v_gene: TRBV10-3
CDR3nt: TGTGCCATCAGTGCCCGGGACAGCGAGCAGTACTTC
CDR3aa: CAISARDSEQYF

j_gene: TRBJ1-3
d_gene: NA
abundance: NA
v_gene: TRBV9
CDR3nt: TGTGCCAGCAGCGCGATCGGGGGAGCCTCTGGAAACACCATATATTTT
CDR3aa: CASSAIGGASGNTIYF

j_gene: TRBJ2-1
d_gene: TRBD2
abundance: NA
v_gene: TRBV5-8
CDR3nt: TGTGCCAGCAGCCCCCTAGCGGGACCCTACAATGAGCAGTTCTTC
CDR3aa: CASSPLAGPYNEQFF

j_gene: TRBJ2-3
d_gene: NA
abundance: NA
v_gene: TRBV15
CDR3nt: TGTGCCACCAGCAGAGTCCTGGGCACAGATACGCAGTATTTT
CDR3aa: CATSRVLGTDTQYF

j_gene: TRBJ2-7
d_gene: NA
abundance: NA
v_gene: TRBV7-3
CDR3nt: TGTGCCAGCAGCTTAACTGGGGGGCCGGCCTACGAGCAGTACTTC
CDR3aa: CASSLTGGPAYEQYF

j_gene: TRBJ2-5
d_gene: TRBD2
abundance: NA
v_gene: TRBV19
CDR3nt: TGTGCCAGTAGTATAGTTGGGGGAGGGTTGGAGACCCAGTACTTC
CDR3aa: CASSIVGGGLETQYF

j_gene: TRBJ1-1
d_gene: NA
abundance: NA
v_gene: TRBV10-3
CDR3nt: TGTGCCATCCAAGGACAGAACACTGAAGCTTTCTTT
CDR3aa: CAIQGQNTEAFF

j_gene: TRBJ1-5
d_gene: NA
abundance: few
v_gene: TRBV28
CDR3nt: TGTGCCAGCAGTTTCTCAGGGGTCCCCCAGCCCCAGCATTTT
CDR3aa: CASSFSGVPQPQHF

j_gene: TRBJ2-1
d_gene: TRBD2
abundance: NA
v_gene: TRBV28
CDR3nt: TGTGCCAGCAGTTTCGGGACTAGCGGGCTCAATGAGCAGTTCTTC
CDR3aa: CASSFGTSGLNEQFF

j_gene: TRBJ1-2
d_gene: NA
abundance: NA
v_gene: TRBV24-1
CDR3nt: TGTGCCACCAGCGACAGTAACTATGGCTACACCTTC
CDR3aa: CATSDSNYGYTF

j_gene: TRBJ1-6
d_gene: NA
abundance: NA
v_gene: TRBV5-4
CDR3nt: TGTGCCAGCAGCACCTCGGACGTAGCCCCCGCACTGAATAATTCACCCCTCCACTTT
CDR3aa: CASSTSDVAPALNNSPLHF

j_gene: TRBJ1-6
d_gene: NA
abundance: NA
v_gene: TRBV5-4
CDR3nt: TGTGCCAGCAGCTTGGCCCTGCAGGGAACGAATTCACCCCTCCACTTT
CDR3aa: CASSLALQGTNSPLHF

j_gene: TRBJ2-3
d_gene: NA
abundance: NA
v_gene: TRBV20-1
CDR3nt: TGCAGTGCTAGTTACGGGGGACCCACAGATACGCAGTATTTT
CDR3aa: CSASYGGPTDTQYF

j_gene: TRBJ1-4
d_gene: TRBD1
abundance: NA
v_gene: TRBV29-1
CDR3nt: TGCAGCGTTGGGGACAGGGTGGCTAATGAAAAACTGTTTTTT
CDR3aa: CSVGDRVANEKLFF